What follows are 23 T cell receptor beta chains derived from one specimen sequenced in a study of blood T cell repertoires in COVID-19. The assay was immunoSEQ multiplex PCR, and TCRdb's table has in-frame clones only and misses some. Among 160,000 or so clones, around four fifths were seen once, and the ten largest hold about 8%. Sequencing input: PBMCs or T cells enriched from blood (not recorded which). These receptors all stem from a woman between 50 and 59 years old who had recovered from COVID-19.

J is TRBJ1-3 and V is TRBV19; 8 bases are shared with TRBD1. CDR1 and CDR2 (germline): LNHDA, SQIVND (reference sequence). Trimming removed 8 bases from V and 1 base from J; junction bases left unmatched: 7. The length of the CDR3 is 15 residues. The DNA for the CDR3 is TGTGCCAGTTTCGGACAGGGAATATCTGGAAACACCATATATTTT. It yields the protein CASFGQGISGNTIYF.

This clone turned up a few times. V gene TRBV4-3 combines with J gene TRBJ2-7, with TRBD2 identical over 9 bases. Unmatched junction bases numbered 8, after V lost 0 bases and J lost 11 bases. This CDR3 has 14 residues. CDR1 is LGHNA, CDR2 YSLEER, per germline. The CDR3: CASSQDQTSGGKYF. CDR3 nucleotide sequence: TGCGCCAGCAGCCAAGATCAGACTAGCGGAGGCAAGTACTTC.

This rearrangement joins TRBV7-3 to TRBJ2-1; 8 bases agree with TRBD2. With V trimmed by 1 base and J by 7 bases, 15 bases remained unmatched. Per the germline V gene, CDR1 is SGHTA and CDR2 is FQGTGA. The CDR3 length is 18 residues. CDR3 nucleotide sequence: TGTGCCAGCAGCTTAAAAGCGGGGGCCTCCAACCGGGTTAATGAGCAGTTCTTC. Protein sequence: CASSLKAGASNRVNEQFF.

This chain joins TRBV6-2 or TRBV6-3 and TRBJ2-2; TRBD2 is a possible D gene (5 bases). Trimming left V 2 bases short and J 7 bases short, with 11 bases between. Germline values: CDR1 MNHEY, CDR2 SVGEGT. The CDR3 runs 14 residues. The CDR3: CASSYAGPGGELFF. Written as DNA, the CDR3 is TGTGCCAGCAGTTACGCGGGTCCGGGCGGGGAGCTGTTTTTT.

V and J are TRBV7-2 and TRBJ2-7, with D perhaps TRBD1 (6 bases). V was shortened by 4 bases and J by 4 bases, with 14 bases between the two germline ends. The germline CDR1 and CDR2 sequences are SGHTA and FQGNSA. The CDR3 totals 14 residues. The CDR3 loop reads CASSSYRDLYEQYF. The CDR3 DNA is TGTGCCAGCAGCTCCTACAGGGATTTGTACGAGCAGTACTTC.

This chain connects TRBV2 to TRBJ2-4, with D perhaps matching TRBD2 (6 bases). The CDR3 contains 12 residues. Deletions cut 6 bases from V and 7 bases from J, with 10 bases between. The V gene's germline CDR1 is SNHLY and CDR2 FYNNEI. This CDR3 reads CASRFGGNIQYF. The CDR3 nucleotides read TGTGCCAGCAGGTTTGGGGGGAACATTCAGTACTTC.

The genes are TRBV11-3 and TRBJ2-3; 8 bases map to TRBD2. The CDR3 spans 15 residues. The trim removed 4 bases at V and 0 bases at J, leaving 3 bases unmatched. Germline-derived CDR1 and CDR2 are SGHNT and YENEEA. For the CDR3, the DNA is TGTGCCAGCAGCTCTAGCGGGCGAAGCACAGATACGCAGTATTTT. Its translation: CASSSSGRSTDTQYF.

The chain is built from TRBV5-1 and TRBJ2-4; TRBD1 might be the D (5 bases). V was trimmed by 0 bases and J by 5 bases, leaving 12 bases between them. Germline V gene data show CDR1 as SGHRS and CDR2 as YFSETQ. The CDR3 contains 15 residues. The CDR3 loop reads CASSLVGLGENIQYF. In nucleotides, the CDR3 is TGCGCCAGCAGCTTGGTCGGGTTAGGGGAAAACATTCAGTACTTC.

The chain employs TRBV5-8 and TRBJ2-5; perhaps TRBD2 as D (6 bases). Trimming removed 1 base from V and 5 bases from J, with 9 bases in between. CDR3 length equals 13 residues. Germline-derived CDR1 and CDR2 are SGHTS and YDEGEE. CDR3 amino acids: CASSLRLDETQYF. CDR3 nucleotide sequence: TGTGCCAGCAGCTTGCGACTAGATGAGACCCAGTACTTC.

At least ten counts were recorded for this clone. The chain carries TRBV21-1 and TRBJ2-3; TRBD2 is taken as the D call from the table, unchecked against the DNA. TRBV21-1 is a documented pseudogene. The CDR3 has 17 amino acids. In nucleotides, the CDR3 is TGTGCCAGCAGCAAAGGAGGATGGGAGTGTTCCACAGATACGCAGTATTTT. Translation: CASSKGGWECSTDTQYF.

The J gene is TRBJ2-3, the V gene TRBV19, with D possibly matching TRBD1 (6 bases). Germline V gene data show CDR1 as LNHDA and CDR2 as SQIVND (reference sequence). Trimming removed 7 bases at V and 0 bases at J, with 8 bases between. The CDR3 runs 13 residues. CDR3 bases: TGTGCCAGTAAACAGGGTAGCACAGATACGCAGTATTTT. Protein product: CASKQGSTDTQYF.

As regards this clone: This sample also contains other DNA sequences that code for the same CDR3. The chain uses TRBV18 and TRBJ1-1; 7 bases are shared with TRBD1. Unmatched junction bases numbered 1, after V lost 3 bases and J lost 0 bases. The length of the CDR3 is 14 residues. Germline lookup yields CDR1 KGHSH and CDR2 LQKENI. CDR3 loop: CASSPDRMNTEAFF. The CDR3 DNA sequence: TGTGCCAGCTCACCGGACAGGATGAACACTGAAGCTTTCTTT.

The chain joins TRBV3-1 (or the pseudogene TRBV3-2) to TRBJ2-2; tentatively, D is TRBD1 (6 bases). CDR3 length equals 16 residues. Between the trimmed V and J ends, which lost 5 bases and 0 bases, there was a span of 13 bases. CDR1 and CDR2 (germline): LGHDT, YNNKEL (reference sequence). The CDR3 DNA sequence: TGTGCCAGCAGCGGTTTGACAGGCGCGAACACCGGGGAGCTGTTTTTT. It yields the protein CASSGLTGANTGELFF.

This chain uses TRBV2 with TRBJ1-5; maybe TRBD1 (6 bases). Trimming left V 8 bases short and J 2 bases short, with 10 bases between. The CDR3 covers 13 residues. Germline assignment: CDR1 SNHLY and CDR2 FYNNEI. CDR3 amino acids: CASSYRGNQPQHF. Written as DNA, the CDR3 is TGTGCCAGCTCGTACAGGGGCAATCAGCCCCAGCATTTT. Looking up the rest from reference TRBV2 and TRBJ1-5 gives the full variable domain: EPEVTQTPSHQVTQMGQEVILRCVPISNHLYFYWYRQILGQKVEFLVSFYNNEISEKSEIFDDQFSVERPDGSNFTLKIRSTKLEDSAMYFCASSYRGNQPQHFGDGTRLSIL.

The rearrangement links TRBV6-5 to TRBJ1-2; TRBD1 agrees at 9 bases. V trimming: 6 bases; J trimming: 4 bases; junction bases outside the gene matches: 9. Germline V CDR1 and CDR2: MNHEY, SVGAGI. This CDR3 comprises 15 residues. The CDR3 loop reads CASRPTGGSGYGYTF. In DNA form, the CDR3 reads TGTGCCAGCAGGCCTACAGGGGGCTCGGGCTATGGCTACACCTTC.

The chain couples TRBV20-1 to TRBJ2-5, with D unresolved. Germline CDR1 DFQATT, CDR2 SNEGSKA (reference sequence). The CDR3 runs to 11 residues. V was trimmed by 0 bases and J by 7 bases, leaving 6 bases between them. The CDR3 loop reads CSARDQVTQYF. In DNA, the CDR3 is TGCAGTGCTAGAGATCAGGTGACCCAGTACTTC.

The chain has TRBV6-5 and TRBJ2-7; TRBD2 matches 8 bases. V was pared by 10 bases and J by 4 bases, with 9 bases of the junction left unmatched. Germline assignment: CDR1 MNHEY and CDR2 SVGAGI. This CDR3 comprises 13 residues. The CDR3 loop is CAIGGGDPYEQYF. For the CDR3, the DNA is TGTGCCATCGGGGGGGGAGACCCATACGAGCAGTACTTC.

The V gene is TRBV25-1, the J gene TRBJ2-1; weak D call: TRBD1 (5 bases). The CDR3 sequence is 15 residues long. The V end was cut by 3 bases, the J end by 3 bases, with 12 bases between. Germline V gene sequence: CDR1 MGHDK, CDR2 SYGVNS. CDR3 region: CASSDRRTHYNEQFF. In nucleotides, the CDR3 is TGTGCCAGCAGTGATCGACGGACACACTACAATGAGCAGTTCTTC.

This rearrangement joins TRBV2 to TRBJ1-1; D gene ambiguous. Germline V gene sequence: CDR1 SNHLY, CDR2 FYNNEI. V was trimmed by 8 bases and J by 0 bases, leaving 7 bases between them. This CDR3 comprises 12 residues. Here the CDR3 reads CASLIMNTEAFF. CDR3 sequence (DNA): TGTGCCAGCCTAATCATGAACACTGAAGCTTTCTTT.

The chain is built from TRBV7-2 and TRBJ1-6; weak D call: TRBD1 (5 bases). Trimming pared 0 bases from V and 9 bases from J, leaving 12 bases between. The CDR3 extends over 15 amino acids. The V gene's germline CDR1 is SGHTA and CDR2 FQGNSA. CDR3 region: CASSLAPAGPSPLHF. The DNA for the CDR3 is TGTGCCAGCAGCTTAGCCCCCGCAGGGCCTTCACCCCTCCACTTT.

The chain uses TRBV7-2 and TRBJ2-3; no definite D call. Germline CDR1 and CDR2: SGHTA and FQGNSA. Trimming removed 3 bases from V and 0 bases from J, with 10 bases in between. The CDR3 contains 15 residues. CDR3 region: CASSLTVTSTDTQYF. DNA of the CDR3: TGTGCCAGCAGCTTGACTGTTACTAGCACAGATACGCAGTATTTT.

The V gene is TRBV19, the J gene TRBJ2-7, with D possibly TRBD2 on 7 matching bases. The CDR3 contains 14 residues. Germline V gene lookup returns CDR1 LNHDA and CDR2 SQIVND (reference sequence). V dropped 7 bases and J dropped 3 bases, with 16 bases sitting between them. CDR3 bases: TGTGCCAGTATGGAGGGGGGGAAAGGCTACGAGCAGTACTTC. Translation: CASMEGGKGYEQYF.

The genes are TRBV7-9 and TRBJ2-5; 7 bases are shared with TRBD1. V was clipped by 5 bases and J by 4 bases; unmatched bases: 10. The V gene's germline CDR1 is SEHNR and CDR2 FQNEAQ (reference sequence). The CDR3 loop spans 15 amino acids. The CDR3 spells CASSLGQDVAETQYF. CDR3 coding DNA: TGTGCCAGCAGCCTCGGACAGGATGTAGCAGAGACCCAGTACTTC.